This T cell receptor beta chain was captured by sequencing in a study of blood T cell repertoires in COVID-19 (dated by TCRdb to about 2020). For the wider study: Collaborator samples came from the United States, Italy and Spain and covered acute and convalescent phases of COVID-19. The prospective study material was composed of cDNA or gDNA derived from T cells, B-cell-depleted T cells, or PBMCs. Subjects who had been exposed to COVID-19, were actively infected with it, or had recovered from it provided the deeply sampled blood TCRbeta repertoires that made up the dataset. The repertoires were released in a freely available public database intended as a resource for research on the immune response to SARS-CoV-2. Samples were obtained from the ongoing ImmuneRACE study (first 160 participants) and from about 1,300 subjects provided by 6 global collaborators. A de-identified subject ID, COVID-19 status, age in years and sex were almost always included in the sample metadata. HLA class I and class II types, where available, came from metadata supplied by the sample provider rather than from assay-based typing. Overall study results and their limits: How much clinical and demographic metadata was included differed by source and by participant, and the metadata was provided uncurated.

TCRbeta CDR3 regions were amplified from genomic DNA using the immunoSEQ Assay, a bias-controlled multiplex PCR. The authors' analysis ran thus. The number of nucleated cells in each sample was estimated by amplification of reference gene primers within the assay. Sequence reads were collapsed and filtered to measure the absolute abundance of every unique TCRbeta CDR3 rearrangement. For each sample, productive Simpson clonality was calculated as the square root of Simpson's diversity index across productive rearrangements. The immuneACCESS repertoire file appears here via TCRdb, limited to in-frame rearrangements. These files lack a portion of the clones; in checked studies, under half of the deficit traces to unresolved V genes, and the cause of the others is not known. V and J calls and clone size come straight from that table; D and trimming were deduced from the DNA. Across this sample there are some 190,000 clones, with approximately 92% seen only once. Under 3% of the sample is taken by the ten largest.

Participants in the prospective study were aged roughly 18 to 100 years, lived in some 24 United States geographic areas, and enrolled through a virtual design. In the prospective study, cohorts were assigned on the basis of participant-reported clinical history obtained from a screening survey and a study questionnaire. In the prospective study, mobile phlebotomists collected whole blood, serum and a nasopharyngeal or oropharyngeal swab from each participant. Additional blood draws and questionnaires over an approximately two-month period could optionally be provided by prospective study participants. Prospective study blood samples were shipped either frozen or at room temperature before DNA extraction. In regard to this clone: What antigen it recognizes has not been identified. No much larger clone exists at a distance of one base, and base qualities are not known.

This clonotype was obtained from a woman aged 40-49 years with acute COVID-19. The sequenced sample was PBMCs or T cells enriched from blood (not recorded which).

The CDR3 region: CASSPSSGITDTQYF. At the DNA level, the sequence is TGTGCCAGCAGCCCTTCTAGCGGGATTACAGATACGCAGTATTTT. Recombination linked TRBV7-2 to TRBJ2-3, and 9 bases in between align with TRBD2. V trim: 5 bases; J trim: 3 bases; unmatched bases: 6. Taken from cysteine to phenylalanine, the CDR3 has 15 residues. Only CDR3 DNA is held: 45 bases, read in frame from base 1. Looking up the germline V gene yields CDR1 SGHTA and CDR2 FQGNSA.